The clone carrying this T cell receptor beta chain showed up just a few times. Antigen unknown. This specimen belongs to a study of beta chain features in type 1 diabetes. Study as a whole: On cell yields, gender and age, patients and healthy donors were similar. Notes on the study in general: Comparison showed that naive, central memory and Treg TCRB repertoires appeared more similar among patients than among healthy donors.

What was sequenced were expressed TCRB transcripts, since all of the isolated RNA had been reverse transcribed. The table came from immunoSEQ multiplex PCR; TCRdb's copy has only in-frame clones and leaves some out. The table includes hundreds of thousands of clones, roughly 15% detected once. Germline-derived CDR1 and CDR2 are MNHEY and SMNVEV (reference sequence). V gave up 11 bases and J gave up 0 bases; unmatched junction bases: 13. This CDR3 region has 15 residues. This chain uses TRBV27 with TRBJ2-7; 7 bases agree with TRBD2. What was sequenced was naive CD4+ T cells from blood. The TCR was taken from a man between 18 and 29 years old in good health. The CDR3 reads CAWRATSDSSYEQYF. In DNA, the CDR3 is TGTGCCTGGAGGGCTACTAGCGACAGCTCCTACGAGCAGTACTTC.